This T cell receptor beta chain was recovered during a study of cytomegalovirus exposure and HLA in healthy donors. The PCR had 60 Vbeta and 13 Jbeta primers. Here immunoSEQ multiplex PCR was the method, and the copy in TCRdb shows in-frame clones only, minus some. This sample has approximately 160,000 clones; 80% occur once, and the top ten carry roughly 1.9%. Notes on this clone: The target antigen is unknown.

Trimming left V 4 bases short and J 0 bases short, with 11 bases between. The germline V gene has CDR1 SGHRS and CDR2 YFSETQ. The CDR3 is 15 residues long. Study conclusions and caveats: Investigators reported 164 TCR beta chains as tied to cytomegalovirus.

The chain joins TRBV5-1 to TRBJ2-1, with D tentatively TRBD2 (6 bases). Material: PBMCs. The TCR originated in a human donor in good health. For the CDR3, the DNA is TGCGCCAGCAGCCTTCCGACTAGCTCCTACAATGAGCAGTTCTTC. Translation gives CASSLPTSSYNEQFF.